The present entry profiles one T cell receptor beta chain with its context. Its antigen remains unidentified. The record originates from a study of cytomegalovirus exposure and HLA in healthy donors. Study-level results: Cytomegalovirus association was listed for approximately 150 TCR beta chains.

In the PCR, 60 Vbeta and 13 Jbeta primers were used. Sequencing used immunoSEQ multiplex PCR; TCRdb keeps in-frame clones, though not all of them. The sample shows just over 80,000 clones, 78% of them seen only once. In germline, CDR1 is SGHVS, CDR2 FQNEAQ. The V segment lost 3 bases and the J segment 5 bases; nucleotides outside the gene matches: 9. The CDR3 runs 16 residues. Sequences were obtained from PBMCs. The origin of this receptor is a man aged 18 to 30 in good health and CMV-seropositive. J is TRBJ2-5 and V is TRBV7-8, with 10 bases matching TRBD1. DNA of the CDR3: TGTGCCAGCAGCTTCGTGAGACAGGGGGCGCGGGAGACCCAGTACTTC. It encodes CASSFVRQGARETQYF. Together with reference TRBV7-8 and TRBJ2-5, the CDR3 gives the full variable domain: GAGVSQSPRYKVAKRGQDVALRCDPISGHVSLFWYQQALGQGPEFLTYFQNEAQLDKSGLPSDRFFAERPEGSVSTLKIQRTQQEDSAVYLCASSFVRQGARETQYFGPGTRLLVL.